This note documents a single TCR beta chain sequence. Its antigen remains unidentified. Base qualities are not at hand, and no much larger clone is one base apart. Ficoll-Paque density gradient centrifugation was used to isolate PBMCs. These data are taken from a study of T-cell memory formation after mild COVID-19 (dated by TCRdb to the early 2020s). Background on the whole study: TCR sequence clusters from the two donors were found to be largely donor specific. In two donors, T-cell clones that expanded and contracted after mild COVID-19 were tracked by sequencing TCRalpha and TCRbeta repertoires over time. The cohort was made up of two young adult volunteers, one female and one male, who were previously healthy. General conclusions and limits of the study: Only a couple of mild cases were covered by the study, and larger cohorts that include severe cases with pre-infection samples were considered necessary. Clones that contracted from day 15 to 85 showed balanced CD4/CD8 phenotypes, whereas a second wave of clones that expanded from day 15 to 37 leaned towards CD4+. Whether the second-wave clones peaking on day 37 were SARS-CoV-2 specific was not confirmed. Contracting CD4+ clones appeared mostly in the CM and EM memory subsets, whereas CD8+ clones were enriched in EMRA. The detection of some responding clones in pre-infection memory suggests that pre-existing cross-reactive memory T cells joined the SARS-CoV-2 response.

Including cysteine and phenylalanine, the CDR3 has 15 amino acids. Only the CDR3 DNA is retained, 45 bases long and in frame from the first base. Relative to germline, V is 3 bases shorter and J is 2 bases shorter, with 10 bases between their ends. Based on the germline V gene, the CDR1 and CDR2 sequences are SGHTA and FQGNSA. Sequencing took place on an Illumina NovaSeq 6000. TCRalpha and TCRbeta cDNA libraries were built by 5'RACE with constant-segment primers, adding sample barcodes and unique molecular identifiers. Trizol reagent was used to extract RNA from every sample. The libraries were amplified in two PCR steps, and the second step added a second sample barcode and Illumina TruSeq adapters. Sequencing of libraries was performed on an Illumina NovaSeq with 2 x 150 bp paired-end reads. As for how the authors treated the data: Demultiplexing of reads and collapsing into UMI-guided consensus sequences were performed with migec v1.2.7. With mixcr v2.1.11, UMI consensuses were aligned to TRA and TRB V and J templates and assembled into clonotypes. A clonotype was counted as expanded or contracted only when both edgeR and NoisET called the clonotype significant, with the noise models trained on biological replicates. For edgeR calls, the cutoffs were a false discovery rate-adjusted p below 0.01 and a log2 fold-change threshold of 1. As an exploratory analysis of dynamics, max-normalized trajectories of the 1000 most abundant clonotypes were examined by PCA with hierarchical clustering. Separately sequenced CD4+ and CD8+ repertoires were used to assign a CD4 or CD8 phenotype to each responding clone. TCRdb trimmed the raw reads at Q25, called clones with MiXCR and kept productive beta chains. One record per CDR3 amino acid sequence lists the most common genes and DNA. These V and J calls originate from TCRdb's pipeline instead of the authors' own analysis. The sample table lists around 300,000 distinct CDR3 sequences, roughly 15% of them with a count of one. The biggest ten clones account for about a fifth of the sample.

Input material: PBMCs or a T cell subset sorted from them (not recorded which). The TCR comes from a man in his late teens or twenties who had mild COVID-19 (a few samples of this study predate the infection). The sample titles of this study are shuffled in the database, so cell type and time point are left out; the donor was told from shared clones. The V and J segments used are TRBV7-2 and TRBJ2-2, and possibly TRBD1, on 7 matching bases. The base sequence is TGTGCCAGCAGCTTTGGAGGGGGCAACACCGGGGAGCTGTTTTTT. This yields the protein CASSFGGGNTGELFF.